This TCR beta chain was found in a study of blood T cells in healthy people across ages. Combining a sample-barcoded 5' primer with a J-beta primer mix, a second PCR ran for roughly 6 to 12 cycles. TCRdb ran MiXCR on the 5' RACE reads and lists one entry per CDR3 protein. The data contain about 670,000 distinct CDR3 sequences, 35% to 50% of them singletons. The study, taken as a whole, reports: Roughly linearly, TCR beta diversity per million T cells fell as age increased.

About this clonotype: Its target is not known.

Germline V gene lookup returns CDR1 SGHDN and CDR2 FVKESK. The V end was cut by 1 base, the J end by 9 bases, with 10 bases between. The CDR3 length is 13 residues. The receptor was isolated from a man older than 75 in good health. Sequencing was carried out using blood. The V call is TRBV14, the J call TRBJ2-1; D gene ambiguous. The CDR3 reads CASSQVRSGEQFF. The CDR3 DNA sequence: TGTGCCAGCAGCCAAGTAAGATCCGGTGAGCAGTTCTTC.